The 9 T cell receptor beta chains below come from one sample, sequenced in a study of shared clonotypes between healthy human individuals. Repertoires were generated with immunoSEQ multiplex PCR, while TCRdb's copy carries only in-frame clones and drops some. Of about 2.5 million clones in the sample, less than 95% were seen once. The sequenced sample was naive CD4+ T cells from PBMCs. Indicated subset: CD45RA+ positively selected. The receptors here all came from a man younger than 35 in good health. Some clones in this sample may be carry-over from other donors' samples.

The genes are TRBV12-5 and TRBJ2-2; TRBD1 is a possible D gene (5 bases). Germline CDR1 is LGHNT and CDR2 is FRNRAP. V was pared by 6 bases and J by 8 bases, with 16 bases between. The length of the CDR3 is 14 residues. This CDR3 is CASGLSGPAGELFF. The CDR3 DNA sequence: TGTGCTAGTGGCCTCTCAGGGCCGGCGGGGGAGCTGTTTTTT.

Concerning this clone itself: The junction does not match germline at one end; this may be a read error. This chain uses TRBV28 with TRBJ1-4; D might be TRBD1 (5 bases). CDR3 length equals 13 residues. The germline V gene has CDR1 MDHEN and CDR2 SYDVKM. The CDR3, as DNA: TGTGCCACCAGTGGGGGGGGTAATGAAAAACTGTTTTTT. This codes for CATSGGGNEKLFF.

The rearrangement links TRBV11-2 to TRBJ2-3; tentative D call: TRBD2 (6 bases). V was cut by 0 bases and J by 6 bases, with 13 bases left in between. Germline CDR1 reads SGHAT; CDR2 reads FQNNGV. The CDR3 has 15 residues. The CDR3 nucleotides read TGTGCCAGCAGCTTAGAGTGGGGGGTTGTTGATACGCAGTATTTT. It translates to CASSLEWGVVDTQYF.

The chain joins TRBV6-4 to TRBJ2-5; D not resolved. Trimming left V 0 bases short and J 8 bases short, with 10 bases between. CDR1 is MRHNA and CDR2 is SNTAGT in the germline V gene. The length of the CDR3 is 13 residues. The CDR3 DNA follows: TGTGCCAGCAGTGACTCTGCCTGGGAAACCCAGTACTTC. Amino acids: CASSDSAWETQYF.

This clone was counted a single time. CDR3 bases: TGTGCCAGCAGCCTCCCGGGTCGCCCCCATGAGCAGTTCTTC. It specifies CASSLPGRPHEQFF. The gene calls are TRBV5-4 and TRBJ2-1; D is unresolved. V was cut by 4 bases and J by 8 bases, with 16 bases left in between. Germline V gives CDR1 SGHNT, CDR2 YYREEE (reference sequence). The CDR3 sequence is 14 residues long.

This clone was observed a few times. The V gene is TRBV7-9, the J gene TRBJ1-1; D gene ambiguous. V was cut by 4 bases and J by 0 bases, with 12 bases left in between. The CDR3 covers 15 residues. Germline loops: CDR1 SEHNR, CDR2 FQNEAQ (reference sequence). The CDR3 DNA reads TGTGCCAGCAGCTCCCTGGGCCAGCTGAACACTGAAGCTTTCTTT. Amino acid sequence: CASSSLGQLNTEAFF.

This clone was seen only once. The chain recombines TRBV6-5 with TRBJ1-1; D is undetermined. Germline values: CDR1 MNHEY, CDR2 SVGAGI. Trimming stripped 2 bases from V and 1 base from J, with 11 bases between. This CDR3 region has 15 residues. The CDR3 here is CASSYDEGKNTEAFF. In DNA, the CDR3 is TGTGCCAGCAGTTACGACGAGGGAAAGAACACTGAAGCTTTCTTT.

The genes are TRBV7-2 and TRBJ1-4, with D unresolved. CDR3 length: 13 residues. V was cut by 5 bases and J by 2 bases, with 6 bases left in between. The V gene's germline CDR1 is SGHTA and CDR2 FQGNSA. The CDR3 nucleotides are TGTGCCAGCAGCCGAGGGACTAATGAAAAACTGTTTTTT. Its protein is CASSRGTNEKLFF.

J is TRBJ2-2 and V is TRBV4-1; 13 bases line up with TRBD2. The CDR3 has 17 residues. V lost 2 bases and J lost 5; bases outside the gene matches: 5. Germline V gene data show CDR1 as MGHRA and CDR2 as YSYEKL. In nucleotides, the CDR3 is TGCGCCAGCAGCCAAACTAGCGGGAGGGCTTGGACCGGGGAGCTGTTTTTT. It is translated as CASSQTSGRAWTGELFF.